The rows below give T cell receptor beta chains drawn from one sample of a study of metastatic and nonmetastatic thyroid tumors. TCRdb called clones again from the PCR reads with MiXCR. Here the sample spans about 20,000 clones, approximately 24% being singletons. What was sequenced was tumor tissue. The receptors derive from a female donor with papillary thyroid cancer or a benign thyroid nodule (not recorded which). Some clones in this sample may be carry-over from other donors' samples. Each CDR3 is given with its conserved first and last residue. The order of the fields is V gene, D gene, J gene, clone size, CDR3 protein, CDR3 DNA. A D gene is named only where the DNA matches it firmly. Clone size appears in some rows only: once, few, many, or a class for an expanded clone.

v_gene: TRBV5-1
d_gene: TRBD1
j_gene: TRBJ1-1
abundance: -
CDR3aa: CASSPGTGSEFGVEAFF
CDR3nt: TGCGCCAGCAGCCCGGGGACAGGCTCCGAATTCGGGGTTGAAGCTTTCTTT

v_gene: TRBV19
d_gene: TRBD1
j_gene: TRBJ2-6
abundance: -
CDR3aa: CASSMTGGLLSGADVLTF
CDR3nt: TGTGCCAGTAGTATGACAGGGGGTCTCCTATCTGGGGCCGACGTCCTGACTTTC

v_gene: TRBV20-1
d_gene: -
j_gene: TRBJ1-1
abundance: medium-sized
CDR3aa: CSASQALTEAFF
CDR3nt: TGCAGTGCTAGTCAGGCACTCACTGAAGCTTTCTTT

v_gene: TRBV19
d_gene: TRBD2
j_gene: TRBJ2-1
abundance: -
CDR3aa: CASQRGGGYNEQFF
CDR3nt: TGTGCCAGCCAAAGGGGCGGGGGTTACAATGAGCAGTTCTTC

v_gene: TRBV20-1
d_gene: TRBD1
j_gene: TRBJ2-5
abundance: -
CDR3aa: CSARRDRVKETQHF
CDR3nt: TGCAGTGCTAGGCGGGACAGGGTAAAAGAGACCCAGCACTTC

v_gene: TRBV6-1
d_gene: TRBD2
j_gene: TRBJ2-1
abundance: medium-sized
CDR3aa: CASSAYSGRGNEQFF
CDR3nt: TGTGCCAGCAGTGCATATAGCGGGAGGGGGAATGAGCAGTTCTTC

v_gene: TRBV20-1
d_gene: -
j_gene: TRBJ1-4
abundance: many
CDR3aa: CSAPPGGRANEKLFF
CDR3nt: TGCAGTGCTCCCCCCGGCGGCAGAGCTAATGAAAAACTGTTTTTT

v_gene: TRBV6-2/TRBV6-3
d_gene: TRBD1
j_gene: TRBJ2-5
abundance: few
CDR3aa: CASSYRDRQETQYF
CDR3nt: TGTGCCAGCAGTTACCGGGACAGACAAGAGACCCAGTACTTC

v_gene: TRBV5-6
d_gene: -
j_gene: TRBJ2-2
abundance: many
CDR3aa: CASSLAGKAKTGELFF
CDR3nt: TGTGCCAGCAGCTTGGCCGGTAAAGCCAAAACCGGGGAGCTGTTTTTT

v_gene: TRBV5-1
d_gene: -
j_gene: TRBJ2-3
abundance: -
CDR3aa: CASSLGLPNTQYF
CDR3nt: TGCGCCAGCAGCTTGGGACTCCCAAATACGCAGTATTTT

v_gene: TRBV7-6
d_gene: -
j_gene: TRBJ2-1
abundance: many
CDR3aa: CASSLYGTRIQGTYNEQFF
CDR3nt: TGTGCCAGCAGCTTATATGGAACTAGGATACAAGGTACCTACAATGAGCAGTTCTTC

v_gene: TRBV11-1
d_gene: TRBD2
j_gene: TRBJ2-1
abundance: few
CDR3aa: CASSLGASGRYNEQFF
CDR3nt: TGTGCCAGCAGCTTAGGAGCTAGCGGGAGGTACAATGAGCAGTTCTTC

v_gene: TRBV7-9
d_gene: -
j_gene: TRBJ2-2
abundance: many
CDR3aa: CASSVQGIGELFF
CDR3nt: TGTGCCAGCAGCGTACAGGGTATCGGGGAGCTGTTTTTT

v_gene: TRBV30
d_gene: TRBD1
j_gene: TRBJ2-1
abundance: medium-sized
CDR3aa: CAWSLKGAAGNEQFF
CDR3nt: TGTGCCTGGAGTCTGAAGGGGGCGGCCGGCAATGAGCAGTTCTTC

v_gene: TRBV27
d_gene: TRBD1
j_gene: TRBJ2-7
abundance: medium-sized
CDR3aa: CIQGACEQYF
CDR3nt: TGTATTCAGGGGGCGTGTGAGCAGTACTTC

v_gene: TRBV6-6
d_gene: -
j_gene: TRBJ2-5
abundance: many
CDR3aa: CASSYGETQYF
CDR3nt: TGTGCCAGCAGTTACGGGGAGACCCAGTACTTC

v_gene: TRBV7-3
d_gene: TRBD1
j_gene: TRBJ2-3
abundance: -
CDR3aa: CASSPEGGEGDTQYF
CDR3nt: TGTGCCAGCAGCCCGGAAGGGGGCGAAGGAGATACGCAGTATTTT

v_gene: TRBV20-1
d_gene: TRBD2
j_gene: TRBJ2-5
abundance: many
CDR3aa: CSAIAGGHETQYF
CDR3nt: TGCAGTGCTATAGCGGGAGGTCACGAGACCCAGTACTTC

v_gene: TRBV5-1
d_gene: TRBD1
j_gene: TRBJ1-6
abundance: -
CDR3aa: CASGTGTGLGNSPLHF
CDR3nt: TGCGCCAGCGGGACCGGGACAGGCCTAGGGAATTCACCCCTCCACTTT

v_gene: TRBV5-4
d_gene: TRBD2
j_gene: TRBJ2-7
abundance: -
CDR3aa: CASSPFGLAGGEQYF
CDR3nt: TGTGCCAGCAGCCCATTCGGCCTAGCGGGAGGCGAGCAGTACTTC

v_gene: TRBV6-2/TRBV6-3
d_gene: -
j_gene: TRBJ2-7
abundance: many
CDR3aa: CASRARTARGYEQYF
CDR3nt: TGTGCCAGCAGGGCCAGGACAGCTAGAGGGTACGAGCAGTACTTC

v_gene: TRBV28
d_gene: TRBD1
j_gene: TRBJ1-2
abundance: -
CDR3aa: CASSWTGTKYGYTF
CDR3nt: TGTGCCAGCAGTTGGACAGGGACGAAGTATGGCTACACCTTC

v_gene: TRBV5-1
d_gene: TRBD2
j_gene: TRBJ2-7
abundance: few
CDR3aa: CASSLAPGLGVYEQYF
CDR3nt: TGCGCCAGCAGCTTGGCTCCGGGACTAGGGGTGTACGAGCAGTACTTC

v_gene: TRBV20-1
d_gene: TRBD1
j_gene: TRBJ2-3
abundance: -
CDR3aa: CSAPGTGRFTGTDTQYF
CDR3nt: TGCAGTGCTCCCGGGACAGGGAGATTCACGGGCACAGATACGCAGTATTTT

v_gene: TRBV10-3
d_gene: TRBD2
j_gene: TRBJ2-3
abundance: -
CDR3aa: CAISVGTSGVTDTQYF
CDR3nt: TGTGCCATCAGCGTGGGGACTAGCGGAGTCACAGATACGCAGTATTTT

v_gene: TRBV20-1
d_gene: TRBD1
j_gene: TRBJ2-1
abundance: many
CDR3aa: CSAYPGTGDYNEQFF
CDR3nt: TGCAGTGCTTACCCCGGGACAGGGGACTACAATGAGCAGTTCTTC

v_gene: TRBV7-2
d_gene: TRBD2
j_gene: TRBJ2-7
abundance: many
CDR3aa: CASSRGTSGAYEQYF
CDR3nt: TGTGCCAGCAGCCGTGGGACTAGCGGAGCCTACGAGCAGTACTTC

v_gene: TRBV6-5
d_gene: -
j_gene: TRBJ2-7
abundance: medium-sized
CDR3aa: CASSYRAGGFGYEQYF
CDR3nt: TGTGCCAGCAGTTATCGGGCAGGGGGGTTCGGCTACGAGCAGTACTTC

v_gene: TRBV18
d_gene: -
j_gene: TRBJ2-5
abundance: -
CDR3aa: CASSCLARMQETQYF
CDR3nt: TGTGCCAGCTCATGTCTAGCGCGGATGCAAGAGACCCAGTACTTC

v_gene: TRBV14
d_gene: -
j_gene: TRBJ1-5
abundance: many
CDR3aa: CASSQVPGRSLIRPQHF
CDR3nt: TGTGCCAGCAGCCAAGTTCCGGGACGGTCTCTTATACGGCCCCAGCATTTT

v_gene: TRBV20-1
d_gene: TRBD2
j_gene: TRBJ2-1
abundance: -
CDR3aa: CSAGLAAVRGYNEQFF
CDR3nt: TGCAGTGCCGGACTAGCGGCAGTTCGTGGCTACAATGAGCAGTTCTTC

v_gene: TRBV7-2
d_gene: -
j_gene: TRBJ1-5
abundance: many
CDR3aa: CASSYTPGQPQHF
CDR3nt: TGTGCCAGCAGCTATACCCCAGGTCAGCCCCAGCATTTT

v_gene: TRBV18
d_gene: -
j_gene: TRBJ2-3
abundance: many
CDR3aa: CASSPPARTDTQYF
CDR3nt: TGTGCCAGCTCACCCCCGGCCCGCACAGATACGCAGTATTTT

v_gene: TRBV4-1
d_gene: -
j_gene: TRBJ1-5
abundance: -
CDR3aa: CASSQGRFNQPQHF
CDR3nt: TGCGCCAGCAGCCAGGGACGCTTCAATCAGCCCCAGCATTTT

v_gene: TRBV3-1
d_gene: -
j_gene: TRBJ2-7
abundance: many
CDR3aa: CASSQTPGAGHTYEQYF
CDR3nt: TGTGCCAGCAGCCAAACCCCCGGGGCAGGACATACCTACGAGCAGTACTTC

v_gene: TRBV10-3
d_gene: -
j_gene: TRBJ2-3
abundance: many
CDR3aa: CAISHVAGEGDTDTQYF
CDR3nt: TGTGCCATCAGTCACGTGGCGGGAGAGGGGGACACAGATACGCAGTATTTT

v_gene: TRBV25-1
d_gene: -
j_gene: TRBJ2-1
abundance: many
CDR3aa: CASSEYQTPRNSYDEQFF
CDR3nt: TGTGCCAGCAGTGAATACCAAACGCCGAGGAATTCCTACGATGAGCAGTTCTTC

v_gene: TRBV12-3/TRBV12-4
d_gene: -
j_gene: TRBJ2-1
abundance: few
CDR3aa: CESGDTNYNEQFF
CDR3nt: TGTGAAAGCGGGGACACAAATTACAATGAGCAGTTCTTC

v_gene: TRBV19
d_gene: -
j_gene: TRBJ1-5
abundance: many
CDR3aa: CASSIQSGPQHF
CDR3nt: TGTGCCAGTAGTATACAATCAGGGCCCCAGCATTTT

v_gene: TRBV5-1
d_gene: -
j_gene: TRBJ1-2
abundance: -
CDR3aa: CASSLGDFGYNGYTF
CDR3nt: TGCGCCAGCAGCTTGGGGGACTTCGGATATAATGGCTACACCTTC

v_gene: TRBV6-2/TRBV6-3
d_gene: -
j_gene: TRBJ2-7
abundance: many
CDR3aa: CASKLSGSYEQYF
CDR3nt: TGTGCCAGCAAGCTTTCGGGGTCCTACGAGCAGTACTTC

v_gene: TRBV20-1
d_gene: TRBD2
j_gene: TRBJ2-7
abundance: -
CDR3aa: CSARILPGLAAYEQYF
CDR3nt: TGCAGTGCTAGAATACTTCCGGGACTAGCGGCCTACGAGCAGTACTTC

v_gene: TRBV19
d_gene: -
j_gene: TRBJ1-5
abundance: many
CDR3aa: CASSIIYSNQPQHF
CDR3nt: TGTGCCAGTAGTATAATCTATTCCAATCAGCCCCAGCATTTT

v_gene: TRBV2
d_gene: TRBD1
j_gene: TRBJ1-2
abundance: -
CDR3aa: CASSEVGTGGYGYTF
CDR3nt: TGTGCCAGCAGTGAAGTCGGGACAGGGGGCTATGGCTACACCTTC

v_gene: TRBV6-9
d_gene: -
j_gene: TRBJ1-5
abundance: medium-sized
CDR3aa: CASSPDVKTNQPQHF
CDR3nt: TGTGCCAGCAGCCCGGACGTGAAGACCAATCAGCCCCAGCATTTT

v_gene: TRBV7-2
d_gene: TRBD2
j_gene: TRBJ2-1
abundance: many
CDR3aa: CASSSGLAGGNEQFF
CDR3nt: TGTGCCAGCAGCTCGGGACTAGCGGGAGGTAATGAGCAGTTCTTC

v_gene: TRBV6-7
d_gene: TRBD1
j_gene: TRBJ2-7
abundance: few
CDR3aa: CASSYTGTDFDEQYF
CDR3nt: TGTGCCAGCAGTTACACCGGGACAGATTTCGACGAGCAGTACTTC

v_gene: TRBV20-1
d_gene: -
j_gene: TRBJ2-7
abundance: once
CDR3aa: CSASDLYEQYF
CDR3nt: TGCAGTGCCTCGGACCTTTACGAGCAGTACTTC

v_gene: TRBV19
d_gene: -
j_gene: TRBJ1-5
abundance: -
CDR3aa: CASVPSGGGQPQHF
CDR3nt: TGTGCCAGTGTCCCCTCGGGGGGCGGCCAGCCCCAGCATTTT

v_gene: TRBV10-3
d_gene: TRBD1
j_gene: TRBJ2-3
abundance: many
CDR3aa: CAISEPGQGTDTQYF
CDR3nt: TGTGCCATCAGTGAGCCGGGACAGGGGACAGATACGCAGTATTTT

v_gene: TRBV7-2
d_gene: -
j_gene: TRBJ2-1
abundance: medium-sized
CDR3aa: CASSLRAGSRDNEQFF
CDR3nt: TGTGCCAGCAGCTTGCGGGCGGGATCACGAGACAATGAGCAGTTCTTC

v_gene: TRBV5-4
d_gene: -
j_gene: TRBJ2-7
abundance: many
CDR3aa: CASSLDGRGYEQYF
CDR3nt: TGTGCCAGCAGCTTGGACGGGAGAGGATACGAGCAGTACTTC

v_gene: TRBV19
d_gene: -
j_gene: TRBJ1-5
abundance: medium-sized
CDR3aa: CASSYSNQPQHF
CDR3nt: TGTGCCAGTAGCTATAGCAATCAGCCCCAGCATTTT

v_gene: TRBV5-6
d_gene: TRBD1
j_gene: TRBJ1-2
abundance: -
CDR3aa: CASNLLGQGNYGYTF
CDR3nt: TGTGCCAGCAACCTCCTGGGACAGGGGAACTATGGCTACACCTTC

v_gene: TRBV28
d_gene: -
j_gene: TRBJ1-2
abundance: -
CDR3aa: CASSLNFCQQARGGYTF
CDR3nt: TGTGCCAGCAGTTTAAATTTTTGCCAACAGGCGAGGGGTGGCTACACCTTC